This T cell receptor beta chain was captured by sequencing in a study of blood T cell repertoires in COVID-19. Turning to the study itself: Sites in the United States, Italy and Spain provided acute and convalescent COVID-19 samples. PBMCs, B-cell-depleted T cells, or T cells were the source of the cDNA or gDNA that made up the material.

Authors' data handling: By means of reference gene primer amplification, nucleated cell counts were estimated. The method was immunoSEQ multiplex PCR; TCRdb's version includes in-frame clones alone and lacks a portion of them. That table supplies the V and J calls and clone size; D and trimming were determined from the DNA. The data contain 200,000 to 250,000 clones, around 90% of them seen just once; the ten biggest clones take up about 0.79%. V was cut by 7 bases and J by 8 bases, with 21 bases left in between. Germline-derived CDR1 and CDR2 are SGHTA and FQGNSA. This CDR3 spans 15 amino acids. Seattle-derived patients entered the study during active infection and were followed longitudinally.

The material sequenced was peripheral blood. The chain combines TRBV7-2 with TRBJ2-1, with D possibly being TRBD1 (7 bases). The TCR originated in a man aged 25 to 40 with COVID-19, enrolled during active disease. CDR3 sequence reads: CASTQAGQSLDEQFF. Written as DNA, the CDR3 is TGTGCCAGCACCCAGGCGGGACAGTCTTTAGATGAGCAGTTCTTC.